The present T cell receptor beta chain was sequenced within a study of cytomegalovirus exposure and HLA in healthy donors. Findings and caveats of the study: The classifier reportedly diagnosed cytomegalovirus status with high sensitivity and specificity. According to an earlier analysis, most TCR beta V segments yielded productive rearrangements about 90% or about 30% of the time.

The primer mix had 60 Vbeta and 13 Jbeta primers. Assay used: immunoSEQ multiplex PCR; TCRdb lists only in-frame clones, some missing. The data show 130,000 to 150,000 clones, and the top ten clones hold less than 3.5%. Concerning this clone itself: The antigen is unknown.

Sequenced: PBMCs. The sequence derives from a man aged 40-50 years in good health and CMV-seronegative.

Written as DNA, the CDR3 is TGTGCCAGCAGCGTGGGACTAGCGGGAAATACGCAGTATTTT. This gives the protein CASSVGLAGNTQYF. The J gene is TRBJ2-3, the V gene TRBV5-4; 13 bases line up with TRBD2. V gave up 4 bases and J gave up 7 bases; unmatched junction bases: 3. The germline CDR1 and CDR2 sequences are SGHNT and YYREEE (reference sequence). The CDR3 runs 14 residues.